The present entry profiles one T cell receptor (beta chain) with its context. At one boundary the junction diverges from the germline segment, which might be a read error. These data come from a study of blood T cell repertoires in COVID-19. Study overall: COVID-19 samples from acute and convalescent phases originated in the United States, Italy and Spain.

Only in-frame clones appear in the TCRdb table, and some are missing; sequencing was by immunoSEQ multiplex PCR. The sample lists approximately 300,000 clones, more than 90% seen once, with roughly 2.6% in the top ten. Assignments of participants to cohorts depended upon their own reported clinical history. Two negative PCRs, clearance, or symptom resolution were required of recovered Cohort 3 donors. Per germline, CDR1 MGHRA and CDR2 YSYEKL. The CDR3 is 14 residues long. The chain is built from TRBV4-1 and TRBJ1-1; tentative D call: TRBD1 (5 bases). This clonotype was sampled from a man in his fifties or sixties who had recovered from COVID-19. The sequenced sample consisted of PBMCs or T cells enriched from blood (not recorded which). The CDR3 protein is CAGSQSGVGTEAFF. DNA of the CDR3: TGCGCCGGCAGCCAATCGGGGGTGGGCACTGAAGCTTTCTTT.